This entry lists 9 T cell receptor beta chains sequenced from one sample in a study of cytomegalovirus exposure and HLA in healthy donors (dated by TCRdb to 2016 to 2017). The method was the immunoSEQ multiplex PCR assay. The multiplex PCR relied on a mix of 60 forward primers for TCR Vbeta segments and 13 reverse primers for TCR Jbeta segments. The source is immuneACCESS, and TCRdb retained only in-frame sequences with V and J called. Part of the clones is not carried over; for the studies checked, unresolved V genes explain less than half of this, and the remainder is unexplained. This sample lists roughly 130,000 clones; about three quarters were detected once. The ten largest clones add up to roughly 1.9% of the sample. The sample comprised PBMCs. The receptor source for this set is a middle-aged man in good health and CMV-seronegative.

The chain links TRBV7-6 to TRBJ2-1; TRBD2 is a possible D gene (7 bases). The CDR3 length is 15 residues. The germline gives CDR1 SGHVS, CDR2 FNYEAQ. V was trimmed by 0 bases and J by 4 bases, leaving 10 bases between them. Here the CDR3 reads CASSLAGGQYNEQFF. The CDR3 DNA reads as TGTGCCAGCAGCTTAGCCGGGGGGCAGTACAATGAGCAGTTCTTC.

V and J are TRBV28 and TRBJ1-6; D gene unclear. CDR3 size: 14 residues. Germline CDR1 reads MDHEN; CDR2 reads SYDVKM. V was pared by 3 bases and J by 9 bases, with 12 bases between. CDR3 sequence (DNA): TGTGCCAGCAGTTTGAGAGGGATCCGTTCACCCCTCCACTTT. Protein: CASSLRGIRSPLHF. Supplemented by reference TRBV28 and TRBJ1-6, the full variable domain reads DVKVTQSSRYLVKRTGEKVFLECVQDMDHENMFWYRQDPGLGLRLIYFSYDVKMKEKGDIPEGYSVSREKKERFSLILESASTNQTSMYLCASSLRGIRSPLHFGNGTRLTVT.

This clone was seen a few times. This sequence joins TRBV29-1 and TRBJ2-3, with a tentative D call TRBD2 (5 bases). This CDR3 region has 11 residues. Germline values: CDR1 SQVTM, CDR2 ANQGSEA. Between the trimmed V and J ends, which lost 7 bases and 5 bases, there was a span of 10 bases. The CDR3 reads CSDRRGDTQYF. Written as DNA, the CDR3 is TGCAGCGACCGACGGGGAGATACGCAGTATTTT.

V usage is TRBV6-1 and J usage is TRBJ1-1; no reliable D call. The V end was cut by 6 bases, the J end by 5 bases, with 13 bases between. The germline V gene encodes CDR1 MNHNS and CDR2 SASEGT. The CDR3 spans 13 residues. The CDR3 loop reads CASSQIAGTEAFF. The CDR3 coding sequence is TGTGCCAGCAGCCAGATAGCGGGGACTGAAGCTTTCTTT.

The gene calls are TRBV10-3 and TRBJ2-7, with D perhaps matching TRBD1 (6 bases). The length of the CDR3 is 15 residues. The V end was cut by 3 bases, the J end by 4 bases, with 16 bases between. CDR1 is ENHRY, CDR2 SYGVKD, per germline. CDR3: CAISELQGYFYEQYF. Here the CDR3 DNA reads TGTGCCATCAGTGAACTGCAGGGGTATTTTTACGAGCAGTACTTC.

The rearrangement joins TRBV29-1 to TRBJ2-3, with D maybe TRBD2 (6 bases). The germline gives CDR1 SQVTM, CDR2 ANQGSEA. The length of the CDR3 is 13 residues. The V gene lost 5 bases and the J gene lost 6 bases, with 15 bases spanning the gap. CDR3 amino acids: CSVWTNAGDTQYF. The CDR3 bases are TGCAGCGTTTGGACTAATGCGGGGGATACGCAGTATTTT.

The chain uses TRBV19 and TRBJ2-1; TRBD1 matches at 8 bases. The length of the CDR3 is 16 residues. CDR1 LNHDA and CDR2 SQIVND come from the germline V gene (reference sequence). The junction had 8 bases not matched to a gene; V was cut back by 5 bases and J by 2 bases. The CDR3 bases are TGTGCCAGTAGTTTACAACCGGGACAGGCCTACAATGAGCAGTTCTTC. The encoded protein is CASSLQPGQAYNEQFF.

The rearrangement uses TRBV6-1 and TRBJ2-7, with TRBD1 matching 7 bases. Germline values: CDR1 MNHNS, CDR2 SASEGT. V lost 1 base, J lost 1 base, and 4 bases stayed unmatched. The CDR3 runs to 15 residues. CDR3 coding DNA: TGTGCCAGCAGTGAAGAGGGGACAGAGTCCTACGAGCAGTACTTC. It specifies CASSEEGTESYEQYF.

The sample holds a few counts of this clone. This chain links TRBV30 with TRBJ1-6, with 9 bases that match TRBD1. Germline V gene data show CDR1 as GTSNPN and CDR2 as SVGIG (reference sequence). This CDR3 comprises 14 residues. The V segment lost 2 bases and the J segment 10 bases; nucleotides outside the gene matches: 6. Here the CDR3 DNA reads TGTGCCTGGAGTCGGGACAGGGACCGATCACCCCTCCACTTT. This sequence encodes CAWSRDRDRSPLHF.